Presented here are 21 T cell receptor beta chains from one specimen sequenced in a study of CD4 T cells in relation to SARS-CoV-2 and coronaviruses. The method was immunoSEQ multiplex PCR; TCRdb's version includes in-frame clones alone and lacks a portion of them. Counted here are 35,000 to 50,000 clones, almost 85% occurring once; the ten biggest clones make up approximately 1.5%. These TCRs' antigens remain unknown. Sequencing was carried out using naive CD4+ T cells from PBMCs, cultured in vitro. Subset indicated: naive CD4+ T cells isolated by negative enrichment. The origin of the receptors is an adult with COVID-19.

In its sample, this clone was seen a few times. The V gene is TRBV6-5, the J gene TRBJ2-1; 8 nucleotides match TRBD1. Germline trimming cut 2 bases from V and 7 bases from J; bases unmatched to any gene: 7. The CDR3 runs to 15 residues. CDR1 and CDR2 (germline): MNHEY, SVGAGI. The CDR3 here is CASSYGETGVNEQFF. The CDR3 coding sequence is TGTGCCAGCAGTTACGGGGAGACAGGGGTAAATGAGCAGTTCTTC.

The rearrangement uses TRBV5-1 and TRBJ2-7; tentatively, D is TRBD1 or TRBD2 (5 bases each). This CDR3 is built from 15 residues. The V end was cut by 1 base, the J end by 3 bases, with 14 bases between. From germline, CDR1 is SGHRS and CDR2 YFSETQ. The CDR3 reads CASSLRGAAGYEQYF. In DNA, the CDR3 is TGCGCCAGCAGCTTGAGGGGCGCGGCGGGCTACGAGCAGTACTTC.

The V gene is TRBV11-2, the J gene TRBJ1-3; no reliable D call. The CDR3 length is 17 residues. Trimming took 5 bases from V and 0 from J, leaving 17 bases between them. Germline CDR1 reads SGHAT; CDR2 reads FQNNGV. The CDR3 coding sequence is TGTGCCAGCAGCCCCGGATATCTCCAGAGCTCTGGAAACACCATATATTTT. Translation gives CASSPGYLQSSGNTIYF.

The gene calls are TRBV6-5 and TRBJ1-2, with 9 bases that match TRBD1. Germline values: CDR1 MNHEY, CDR2 SVGAGI. This CDR3 has 13 residues. V lost 7 bases and J lost 7; bases outside the gene matches: 7. This CDR3 reads CASKDGTGFGYTF. DNA of the CDR3: TGTGCCAGCAAGGACGGGACAGGGTTTGGCTACACCTTC.

The chain joins TRBV4-1 to TRBJ2-5; D uncertain. This CDR3 region has 15 residues. The ends were cut back, 2 bases at V and 4 bases at J, with 14 bases in the middle. Germline V gene lookup returns CDR1 MGHRA and CDR2 YSYEKL. The CDR3 DNA sequence: TGCGCCAGCAGCCAAAAAAGGACGCTCGGAGAGACCCAGTACTTC. It yields the protein CASSQKRTLGETQYF.

This clone was observed a single time. The chain uses TRBV7-8 and TRBJ2-5, with 12 bases matching TRBD2. The CDR3 consists of 17 residues. V lost 2 bases and J lost 4; bases outside the gene matches: 8. Looked up from germline, CDR1 is SGHVS and CDR2 is FQNEAQ. The CDR3 DNA is TGTGCCAGCAGCTTAAGGTTGACTAGCGGGAGTGGAGAGACCCAGTACTTC. Its translation is CASSLRLTSGSGETQYF.

This clone was observed a few times. This CDR3 reads CASSKGQNTGELFF. The CDR3 DNA sequence: TGTGCCAGCAGCAAAGGACAGAACACCGGGGAGCTGTTTTTT. The chain combines TRBV21-1 with TRBJ2-2; the D call in the table, TRBD1, was not verified against the DNA. TRBV21-1 is recorded as a pseudogene. CDR3 length equals 14 residues.

The chain uses TRBV2 and TRBJ2-2; weak D call: TRBD2 (6 bases). This CDR3 comprises 15 residues. The germline V and J ends were trimmed by 7 bases and 3 bases, with 15 bases remaining between them. CDR1 and CDR2 (germline): SNHLY, FYNNEI. CDR3 residues: CASKPTPGDTGELFF. In nucleotides, the CDR3 is TGTGCCAGCAAACCGACCCCGGGGGACACCGGGGAGCTGTTTTTT. The variable domain in full, with the rest retrieved from reference TRBV2 and TRBJ2-2, is EPEVTQTPSHQVTQMGQEVILRCVPISNHLYFYWYRQILGQKVEFLVSFYNNEISEKSEIFDDQFSVERPDGSNFTLKIRSTKLEDSAMYFCASKPTPGDTGELFFGEGSRLTVL.

This clone turned up a few times. This sequence joins TRBV11-3 and TRBJ2-5, with 7 positions matching TRBD1. J was trimmed by 5 bases and V by 5 bases; bases with no gene match: 5. This CDR3 is 13 amino acids long. The germline gives CDR1 SGHNT, CDR2 YENEEA. The CDR3 spells CASSPGQWETQYF. The DNA of the CDR3 is TGTGCCAGCAGCCCGGGACAGTGGGAGACCCAGTACTTC.

The V and J genes are TRBV6-2 or TRBV6-3 and TRBJ2-1; 8 bases fit TRBD2. The CDR3 totals 13 residues. Losses at the gene ends were 5 bases for V and 6 bases for J; bases not matched to a gene: 3. Germline V gene data show CDR1 as MNHEY and CDR2 as SVGEGT. Here the CDR3 DNA reads TGTGCCAGCAGTCAAGGACTAGCCAATGAGCAGTTCTTC. The encoded protein is CASSQGLANEQFF.

CDR3 nucleotides: TGTGCCAGCGGGACTAGCAGAAACAATGAGCAGTTCTTC. It translates to CASGTSRNNEQFF. J is TRBJ2-1 and V is TRBV11-1; 9 bases are shared with TRBD2. With 8 bases clipped from V and 5 bases from J, the junction kept 4 bases outside the gene matches. The CDR3 spans 13 residues. Germline lookup yields CDR1 SGHAT and CDR2 FQDESV (reference sequence).

This clone appeared a single time. The chain combines TRBV28 with TRBJ2-7; TRBD1 matches at 11 bases. Germline CDR1 is MDHEN and CDR2 is SYDVKM. The CDR3 runs to 15 residues. V shed 4 bases and J 5 bases; nucleotides not matched to a gene: 7. The CDR3 nucleotides are TGTGCCAGCAGTTCCTCGGACAGGGGGCTCGACGAGCAGTACTTC. It yields the protein CASSSSDRGLDEQYF. The complete variable domain, with remaining parts taken from reference TRBV28 and TRBJ2-7, reads DVKVTQSSRYLVKRTGEKVFLECVQDMDHENMFWYRQDPGLGLRLIYFSYDVKMKEKGDIPEGYSVSREKKERFSLILESASTNQTSMYLCASSSSDRGLDEQYFGPGTRLTVT.

The CDR3 sequence is CASSLEGPRPDEQYF. DNA of the CDR3: TGCGCCAGCAGCTTGGAAGGCCCGCGACCCGACGAGCAGTACTTC. The chain combines TRBV5-1 with TRBJ2-7, with D unclear. This CDR3 is built from 15 residues. The ends were cut back, 0 bases at V and 5 bases at J, with 15 bases in the middle. Per the germline V gene, CDR1 is SGHRS and CDR2 is YFSETQ.

The CDR3 spells CASISGGQGAYSAYEQYF. The CDR3 DNA is TGTGCCAGCATCTCCGGGGGACAGGGGGCATATAGCGCCTACGAGCAGTACTTC. The rearrangement links TRBV28 to TRBJ2-7, with 12 nucleotides matching TRBD1. CDR3 length equals 18 residues. J was trimmed by 2 bases and V by 7 bases; bases with no gene match: 15. Looked up from germline, CDR1 is MDHEN and CDR2 is SYDVKM. Looking up the rest from reference TRBV28 and TRBJ2-7 gives the full variable domain: DVKVTQSSRYLVKRTGEKVFLECVQDMDHENMFWYRQDPGLGLRLIYFSYDVKMKEKGDIPEGYSVSREKKERFSLILESASTNQTSMYLCASISGGQGAYSAYEQYFGPGTRLTVT.

The V call is TRBV11-1, the J call TRBJ2-3; TRBD2 aligns across 9 bases. The junction had 6 bases not matched to a gene; V was cut back by 3 bases and J by 2 bases. The CDR3 spans 16 residues. CDR1 is SGHAT and CDR2 is FQDESV in the germline V gene (reference sequence). The CDR3 reads CASSFRLAGDTDTQYF. DNA for the CDR3: TGTGCCAGCAGCTTTAGGTTAGCGGGAGACACAGATACGCAGTATTTT.

The genes are TRBV7-9 and TRBJ2-3; 8 nucleotides line up with TRBD2. The CDR3 runs 18 residues. J was trimmed by 4 bases and V by 5 bases; bases with no gene match: 17. CDR1 is SEHNR, CDR2 FQNEAQ, per germline (reference sequence). The CDR3 bases are TGTGCCAGCAGCGACCCCGGGACTAGGCTCGCAGGGCCAGATACGCAGTATTTT. It codes for CASSDPGTRLAGPDTQYF.

This chain joins TRBV3-1 (or the pseudogene TRBV3-2) and TRBJ2-2; no firm D call. Germline assignment: CDR1 LGHDT and CDR2 YNNKEL (reference sequence). The CDR3 is made up of 15 amino acids. The ends were cut back, 1 base at V and 1 base at J, with 7 bases in the middle. CDR3 protein: CASSQVTVNTGELFF. The CDR3 DNA follows: TGTGCCAGCAGCCAAGTAACGGTGAACACCGGGGAGCTGTTTTTT.

The rearrangement links TRBV11-3 to TRBJ2-7; 9 bases line up with TRBD2. The CDR3 contains 13 residues. V shed 5 bases, J shed 6 bases, and the junction held 5 bases outside the gene matches. CDR1 and CDR2 from the germline V gene are SGHNT and YENEEA. CDR3 nucleotide sequence: TGTGCCAGCAGCCTCCGACTAGCGGCCGAGCAGTACTTC. The encoded protein is CASSLRLAAEQYF.

V and J are TRBV5-4 and TRBJ2-3, with D possibly matching TRBD1 (5 bases). Germline V gene data show CDR1 as SGHNT and CDR2 as YYREEE (reference sequence). The V and J ends lost 8 bases and 3 bases respectively, with 13 bases between them. This CDR3 region has 13 residues. CDR3 nucleotides: TGTGCCAGTAGCCCACCAGGGACAGATACGCAGTATTTT. Its translation is CASSPPGTDTQYF.

This chain joins TRBV19 and TRBJ2-1; 8 positions match TRBD2. The CDR3 consists of 14 residues. Germline CDR1 reads LNHDA; CDR2 reads SQIVND (reference sequence). V was clipped by 9 bases and J by 1 base; unmatched bases: 5. CDR3 DNA: TGTGCCAGCACGGGAGGGCCGTCCTACAATGAGCAGTTCTTC. Translating it yields CASTGGPSYNEQFF.

This chain joins TRBV6-5 and TRBJ2-5; TRBD1 aligns across 9 bases. This CDR3 is 14 amino acids long. Germline CDR1 reads MNHEY; CDR2 reads SVGAGI. The trim removed 8 bases at V and 4 bases at J, leaving 8 bases unmatched. The CDR3 DNA sequence: TGTGCCAGCCATACAGGGGGCTTGGGAGAGACCCAGTACTTC. This codes for CASHTGGLGETQYF.